These 32 T cell receptor beta chains share one sample of origin, sequenced in a study of cytomegalovirus exposure and HLA in healthy donors. Researchers ran the PCR with 60 Vbeta and 13 Jbeta primers. Assay: immunoSEQ multiplex PCR; the TCRdb copy retains only in-frame clones and omits some. This table has nearly 300,000 clones, 86% appearing once. Specimen: PBMCs. All receptors come from a man between 35 and 55 years old in good health and CMV-seropositive.

The chain links TRBV11-2 to TRBJ2-7, with TRBD1 matching 8 bases. The CDR3 consists of 15 residues. After removal of 4 bases from V and 3 bases from J, the junction contained 8 bases not matched to a gene. The V gene's germline CDR1 is SGHAT and CDR2 FQNNGV. The CDR3 is CASSSYRDRNYEQYF. DNA of the CDR3: TGTGCCAGCAGCTCCTACCGGGACAGGAACTACGAGCAGTACTTC.

Of note for this clone: Other DNA sequences of this sample code for an identical CDR3. The genes are TRBV29-1 and TRBJ1-1; no definite D call. The germline V gene encodes CDR1 SQVTM and CDR2 ANQGSEA. V shed 6 bases and J shed 1 base, with 24 bases lying between them. The CDR3 spans 17 residues. The DNA for the CDR3 is TGCAGCGTGTTTACAAGTGGAGAACGGCATACGAACACTGAAGCTTTCTTT. As protein: CSVFTSGERHTNTEAFF.

The chain employs TRBV28 and TRBJ2-1; 7 nucleotides agree with TRBD2. The junction had 5 bases not matched to a gene; V was cut back by 6 bases and J by 0 bases. The CDR3 is 15 amino acids. Per the germline V gene, CDR1 is MDHEN and CDR2 is SYDVKM. The CDR3 coding sequence is TGTGCCAGCAGGACAGCGGGAAGCTCCTACAATGAGCAGTTCTTC. The encoded protein is CASRTAGSSYNEQFF.

The J gene is TRBJ2-3, the V gene TRBV7-2, with D uncertain. V dropped 0 bases and J dropped 5 bases, with 18 bases sitting between them. This CDR3 is 17 amino acids long. CDR1 SGHTA and CDR2 FQGNSA come from the germline V gene. The CDR3 DNA reads as TGTGCCAGCAGCTTAGCCCCCGAAAGCGCAGAGCTAGATACGCAGTATTTT. It is translated as CASSLAPESAELDTQYF.

The gene calls are TRBV7-9 and TRBJ2-7, with a possible D match to TRBD1 (6 bases). V lost 4 bases, J lost 4 bases, and 20 bases lay in between. Per the germline V gene, CDR1 is SEHNR and CDR2 is FQNEAQ (reference sequence). The CDR3 spans 16 residues. The CDR3 loop reads CASSSDSVRLRYEQYF. In nucleotides, the CDR3 is TGTGCCAGCAGCTCGGACAGCGTCCGGCTTAGGTACGAGCAGTACTTC.

The chain links TRBV5-4 to TRBJ1-2, with TRBD1 matching 9 bases. J lost 1 base, V lost 4 bases, and 5 bases had no gene match. This CDR3 region has 15 residues. Per germline, CDR1 SGHNT and CDR2 YYREEE (reference sequence). The CDR3 region is CASSAGTGSNYGYTF. CDR3 in DNA: TGTGCCAGCAGCGCCGGGACAGGGAGTAACTATGGCTACACCTTC.

The gene calls are TRBV29-1 and TRBJ1-1; weak D call: TRBD1 (5 bases). Germline-derived CDR1 and CDR2 are SQVTM and ANQGSEA. Trimming shortened V by 6 bases and J by 3 bases, and 11 bases separated the two germline ends. The CDR3 is 12 amino acids. In DNA, the CDR3 is TGCAGCGTCCACGGGGGGGACACTGAAGCTTTCTTT. Residues: CSVHGGDTEAFF.

This rearrangement joins TRBV7-8 to TRBJ1-2; D is ambiguous. This CDR3 contains 13 residues. Germline V gene data show CDR1 as SGHVS and CDR2 as FQNEAQ. With 4 bases removed from V and 5 bases from J, the gap between germline ends came to 11 bases. The CDR3 loop is CASSSGRRYGYTF. The CDR3 DNA reads TGTGCCAGCAGCTCGGGGAGGAGATATGGCTACACCTTC.

The genes are TRBV7-8 and TRBJ1-2; 10 nucleotides match TRBD1. This CDR3 has 18 amino acids. Germline V gives CDR1 SGHVS, CDR2 FQNEAQ. V lost 5 bases, J lost 0 bases, and 12 bases stayed unmatched. The CDR3 nucleotides read TGTGCCAGCAGCCTAATCATGACAGGGGGCTCATCTAACTATGGCTACACCTTC. Its translation: CASSLIMTGGSSNYGYTF.

V usage is TRBV27 and J usage is TRBJ2-5; D ambiguous. Germline lookup yields CDR1 MNHEY and CDR2 SMNVEV (reference sequence). V gave up 7 bases and J gave up 2 bases, with 5 bases separating them. The CDR3 is made up of 11 amino acids. The CDR3 loop reads CASTSQETQYF. For the CDR3, the DNA is TGTGCCAGCACCTCGCAAGAGACCCAGTACTTC.

This sequence joins TRBV7-8 and TRBJ2-5; 12 bases line up with TRBD2. Germline CDR1 reads SGHVS; CDR2 reads FQNEAQ. The CDR3 runs 15 residues. V lost 6 bases and J lost 9; bases outside the gene matches: 11. DNA of the CDR3: TGTGCCAGCAGACCTACTAGCGGGAGGCCAGGGCCCCAGTACTTC. It translates to CASRPTSGRPGPQYF.

The V gene is TRBV27, the J gene TRBJ1-2, with 9 bases aligning to TRBD1. CDR3 length equals 14 residues. V trimming: 5 bases; J trimming: 2 bases; junction bases outside the gene matches: 3. Germline assignment: CDR1 MNHEY and CDR2 SMNVEV (reference sequence). CDR3 sequence: CASSLGQGNYGYTF. As DNA, the CDR3 is TGTGCCAGCAGTCTCGGACAGGGGAACTATGGCTACACCTTC.

This clone has a handful of counts. CDR3 protein: CASSQVSPGEQYF. CDR3 in DNA: TGCGCCAGCAGCCAAGTAAGCCCGGGGGAGCAGTACTTC. The chain uses TRBV4-1 and TRBJ2-7; the D gene is possibly TRBD2 (5 bases). The CDR3 contains 13 residues. Deletions cut 1 base from V and 7 bases from J, with 11 bases between. Germline V gives CDR1 MGHRA, CDR2 YSYEKL.

Concerning this clone itself: At one end the junction does not follow the germline gene, possibly because of a read error. The chain carries TRBV2 and TRBJ2-7; 8 bases line up with TRBD2. Germline values: CDR1 SNHLY, CDR2 FYNNEI. This CDR3 is 13 amino acids long. The DNA of the CDR3 is TGCGCTAGAGGAGCGGGAGACTCCTACGAGCAGTACTTC. Its translation: CARGAGDSYEQYF.

The gene calls are TRBV23-1 and TRBJ2-3; TRBD1 agrees at 11 bases. TRBV23-1 is placed among ORFs of uncertain function. V lost 9 bases and J lost 5; bases outside the gene matches: 13. The CDR3 contains 16 residues. The CDR3 nucleotides are TGCGCCAGTTTACCCCGGACAGGGGGCGCGGGAGATACGCAGTATTTT. Encoded protein: CASLPRTGGAGDTQYF.

The chain joins TRBV28 to TRBJ2-2; TRBD2 matches at 9 bases. With V trimmed by 3 bases and J by 4 bases, 6 bases remained unmatched. CDR3 length: 16 residues. Per germline, CDR1 MDHEN and CDR2 SYDVKM. The CDR3 here is CASSLSGRTGTGELFF. CDR3 nucleotide sequence: TGTGCCAGCAGTTTGAGCGGGAGGACAGGCACCGGGGAGCTGTTTTTT.

V gene TRBV7-9 combines with J gene TRBJ2-2; perhaps TRBD1 as D (6 bases). CDR1 SEHNR and CDR2 FQNEAQ come from the germline V gene (reference sequence). V was shortened by 5 bases and J by 1 base, with 11 bases between the two germline ends. The CDR3 covers 15 residues. CDR3 loop: CASSRPGQNTGELFF. CDR3 nucleotides: TGTGCCAGCAGCCGACCGGGACAGAACACCGGGGAGCTGTTTTTT.

The V gene is TRBV4-1, the J gene TRBJ2-2, with 10 bases lining up with TRBD2. The CDR3 is made up of 15 amino acids. From germline, CDR1 is MGHRA and CDR2 YSYEKL. Germline trimming cut 5 bases from V and 2 bases from J; bases unmatched to any gene: 2. In DNA, the CDR3 is TGCGCCAGCAGCACTAGCGGGGCAAACACCGGGGAGCTGTTTTTT. This sequence encodes CASSTSGANTGELFF.

The rearrangement links TRBV7-2 to TRBJ1-4; the match to TRBD1 covers 8 bases. The CDR3 sequence is 15 residues long. The junction had 4 bases not matched to a gene; V was cut back by 5 bases and J by 2 bases. Germline V lookup: CDR1 SGHTA, CDR2 FQGNSA. For the CDR3, the DNA is TGTGCCAGCAGCCCCTGGACAGGGACTAATGAAAAACTGTTTTTT. It is translated as CASSPWTGTNEKLFF.

The chain is built from TRBV12-5 and TRBJ2-5; D perhaps matches TRBD1 (6 bases). The CDR3 contains 14 residues. The V end was cut by 6 bases, the J end by 0 bases, with 11 bases between. Germline-derived CDR1 and CDR2 are LGHNT and FRNRAP. The CDR3 DNA reads as TGTGCTAGTGGCTCTGGACAGAACCAAGAGACCCAGTACTTC. Protein sequence: CASGSGQNQETQYF.

The CDR3 loop reads CASSLRDRGLYEQYF. The CDR3 nucleotides read TGTGCCAGCAGCTTGCGCGACAGGGGGCTTTACGAGCAGTACTTC. The rearrangement uses TRBV5-4 and TRBJ2-7, with 10 positions matching TRBD1. CDR3 length equals 15 residues. After removal of 1 base from V and 4 bases from J, the junction contained 5 bases not matched to a gene. The germline V gene encodes CDR1 SGHNT and CDR2 YYREEE (reference sequence).

This clone was seen only once. The genes are TRBV28 and TRBJ2-7, with 9 bases lining up with TRBD2. V gave up 5 bases and J gave up 3 bases; unmatched junction bases: 8. Germline V lookup: CDR1 MDHEN, CDR2 SYDVKM. The CDR3 is 15 residues long. The CDR3 here is CASSTTLAGNYEQYF. In DNA form, the CDR3 reads TGTGCCAGCAGTACTACCCTAGCGGGGAACTACGAGCAGTACTTC.

The chain links TRBV5-1 to TRBJ2-7; 7 positions match TRBD2. Trimming took 2 bases from V and 2 from J; bases not matched to a gene: 4. CDR1 is SGHRS and CDR2 is YFSETQ in the germline V gene. The CDR3 is 14 amino acids. This CDR3 is CASSFTSETYEQYF. DNA of the CDR3: TGCGCCAGCAGCTTTACTAGCGAAACCTACGAGCAGTACTTC.

V is TRBV15 and J is TRBJ1-1; 11 bases map to TRBD1. From germline, CDR1 is LNHNV and CDR2 YYDKDF (reference sequence). The V gene end was trimmed by 3 bases and the J gene end by 5 bases; junction bases not matched to a gene: 2. This CDR3 comprises 14 residues. CDR3 region: CATSRDRGPTEAFF. In DNA form, the CDR3 reads TGTGCCACCAGCAGGGACAGGGGGCCGACTGAAGCTTTCTTT. Full variable domain (rest looked up from reference TRBV15 and TRBJ1-1): DAMVIQNPRYQVTQFGKPVTLSCSQTLNHNVMYWYQQKSSQAPKLLFHYYDKDFNNEADTPDNFQSRRPNTSFCFLDIRSPGLGDTAMYLCATSRDRGPTEAFFGQGTRLTVV.

The V and J genes are TRBV30 and TRBJ1-1; D unresolved. There are 13 residues in the CDR3. V lost 4 bases and J lost 4, with 13 bases in between. The V gene's germline CDR1 is GTSNPN and CDR2 SVGIG (reference sequence). The chain's CDR3 is CAWKFPEGTEAFF. CDR3 DNA: TGTGCCTGGAAGTTCCCCGAGGGCACTGAAGCTTTCTTT.

CDR3 sequence reads: CSVEVQDRYNEQFF. CDR3 coding DNA: TGCAGCGTTGAAGTCCAGGACAGATACAATGAGCAGTTCTTC. The chain uses TRBV29-1 and TRBJ2-1; maybe TRBD1 (6 bases). The CDR3 has 14 amino acids. Trimming shortened V by 1 base and J by 4 bases, and 11 bases separated the two germline ends. CDR1 is SQVTM, CDR2 ANQGSEA, per germline.

The gene calls are TRBV11-1 and TRBJ1-4; D perhaps matches TRBD1 (6 bases). There are 15 residues in the CDR3. Trimming pared 1 base from V and 8 bases from J, leaving 14 bases between. Germline CDR1 is SGHAT and CDR2 is FQDESV (reference sequence). The CDR3 DNA sequence: TGTGCCAGCAGCTTAGATGGGGGCCGGAACGAAAAACTGTTTTTT. This gives the protein CASSLDGGRNEKLFF.

V gene TRBV2 combines with J gene TRBJ2-7, with 10 bases matching TRBD1. With 7 bases clipped from V and 3 bases from J, the junction kept 12 bases outside the gene matches. This CDR3 comprises 16 residues. From germline, CDR1 is SNHLY and CDR2 FYNNEI. CDR3 DNA sequence: TGTGCCAGCATCGGGACAGGGGTAAATCTGGGCTACGAGCAGTACTTC. The encoded protein is CASIGTGVNLGYEQYF.

The sample holds one count of this clone. The genes are TRBV29-1 and TRBJ1-4, with 9 bases matching TRBD1. Trimming removed 7 bases from V and 10 bases from J; junction bases left unmatched: 7. This CDR3 is built from 12 residues. The V gene's germline CDR1 is SQVTM and CDR2 ANQGSEA. The CDR3 sequence: CSATGTGLKLFF. CDR3 DNA sequence: TGCAGCGCCACCGGGACAGGGTTAAAACTGTTTTTT. The full variable domain, in which reference TRBV29-1 and TRBJ1-4 provide the parts outside the CDR3, is SAVISQKPSRDICQRGTSLTIQCQVDSQVTMMFWYRQQPGQSLTLIATANQGSEATYESGFVIDKFPISRPNLTFSTLTVSNMSPEDSSIYLCSATGTGLKLFFGSGTQLSVL.

The chain uses TRBV20-1 and TRBJ1-2; maybe TRBD1 (5 bases). The germline gives CDR1 DFQATT, CDR2 SNEGSKA (reference sequence). CDR3 length: 11 residues. Trimming left V 3 bases short and J 5 bases short, with 7 bases between. This CDR3 reads CSASAGYGYTF. CDR3 bases: TGCAGTGCTAGTGCAGGGTATGGCTACACCTTC.

The chain employs TRBV7-8 and TRBJ2-1, with D uncertain. This CDR3 has 15 amino acids. Germline-derived CDR1 and CDR2 are SGHVS and FQNEAQ. Trimming took off 3 bases at V and 0 bases at J, with 9 bases between the two ends. The CDR3 DNA is TGTGCCAGCAGCTTGCAGGAACCCTCCTACAATGAGCAGTTCTTC. Protein product: CASSLQEPSYNEQFF.

The chain carries TRBV2 and TRBJ2-7, with 7 bases matching TRBD1. The CDR3 has 15 residues. Germline CDR1 is SNHLY and CDR2 is FYNNEI. V was pared by 6 bases and J by 0 bases, with 8 bases of the junction left unmatched. The DNA for the CDR3 is TGTGCCAGCAGCCAGGACAGGACCAGCTCCTACGAGCAGTACTTC. It is translated as CASSQDRTSSYEQYF.